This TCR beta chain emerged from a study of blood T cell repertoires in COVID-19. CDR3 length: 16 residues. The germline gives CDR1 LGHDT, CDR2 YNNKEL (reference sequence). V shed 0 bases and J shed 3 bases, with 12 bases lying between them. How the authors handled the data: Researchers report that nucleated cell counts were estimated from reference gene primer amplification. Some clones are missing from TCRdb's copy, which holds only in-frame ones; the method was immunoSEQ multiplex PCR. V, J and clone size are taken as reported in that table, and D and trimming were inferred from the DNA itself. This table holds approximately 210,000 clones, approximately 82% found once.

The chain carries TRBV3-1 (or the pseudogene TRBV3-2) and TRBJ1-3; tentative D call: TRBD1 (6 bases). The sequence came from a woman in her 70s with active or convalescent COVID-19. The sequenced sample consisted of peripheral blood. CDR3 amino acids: CASSQDAGVGGNTIYF. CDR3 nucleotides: TGTGCCAGCAGCCAAGATGCAGGGGTTGGTGGAAACACCATATATTTT.